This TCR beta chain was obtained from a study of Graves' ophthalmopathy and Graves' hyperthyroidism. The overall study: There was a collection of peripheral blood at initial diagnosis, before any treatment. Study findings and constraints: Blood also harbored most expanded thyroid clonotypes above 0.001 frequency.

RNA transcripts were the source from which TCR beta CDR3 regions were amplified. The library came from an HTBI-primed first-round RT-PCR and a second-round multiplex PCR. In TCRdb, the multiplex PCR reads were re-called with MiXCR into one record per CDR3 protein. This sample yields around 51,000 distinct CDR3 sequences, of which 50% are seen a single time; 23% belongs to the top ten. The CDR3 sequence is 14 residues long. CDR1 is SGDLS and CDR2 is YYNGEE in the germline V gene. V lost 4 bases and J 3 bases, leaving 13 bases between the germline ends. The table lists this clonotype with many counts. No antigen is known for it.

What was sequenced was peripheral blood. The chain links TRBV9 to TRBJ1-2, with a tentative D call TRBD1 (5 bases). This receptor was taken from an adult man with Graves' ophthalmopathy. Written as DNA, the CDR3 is TGTGCCAGCAGCCCTCGACAGAGCCACTATGGCTACACCTTC. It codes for CASSPRQSHYGYTF. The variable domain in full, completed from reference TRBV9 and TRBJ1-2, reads DSGVTQTPKHLITATGQRVTLRCSPRSGDLSVYWYQQSLDQGLQFLIQYYNGEERAKGNILERFSAQQFPDLHSELNLSSLELGDSALYFCASSPRQSHYGYTFGSGTRLTVV.